This T cell receptor beta chain was identified in a study of T cells in Graves' hyperthyroidism and ophthalmopathy. RNA transcripts yielded amplified TCR beta CDR3 regions. A set of HTBI primers served as the primers for a first-round RT-PCR of the TCR CDR3. MiXCR was run by TCRdb on the multiplex PCR reads, yielding one entry per CDR3 protein. This table has 90,000 to 120,000 distinct CDR3 sequences, about 15% appearing once. With 7 bases removed from V and 6 bases from J, the gap between germline ends came to 8 bases. The CDR3 sequence is 10 residues long. Germline V gives CDR1 DFQATT, CDR2 SNEGSKA (reference sequence). This clonotype has ten or more counts.

The chain carries TRBV20-1 and TRBJ2-3; no clear D gene. The sequence derives from a woman aged 50 to 65 with Graves' hyperthyroidism. The specimen was blood. The DNA of the CDR3 is TGCAGTGTCCTGAGGGATACGCAGTATTTT. Residues: CSVLRDTQYF.